This passage covers 7 T cell receptor beta chains from one sample sequenced in a study of blood T cell repertoires in COVID-19. Produced via immunoSEQ multiplex PCR; TCRdb's table is partial and in-frame only. Here the sample spans a few hundred thousand clones, around nine tenths being singletons. Sequenced sample: peripheral blood. These receptors were obtained from an older woman with COVID-19, enrolled during active disease.

The chain carries TRBV5-1 and TRBJ2-1; 10 bases are a match to TRBD1. Germline V gene sequence: CDR1 SGHRS, CDR2 YFSETQ. The CDR3 contains 15 residues. The V segment lost 4 bases and the J segment 1 base; nucleotides outside the gene matches: 2. CDR3 sequence reads: CASSPDRGSYNEQFF. The CDR3 DNA is TGCGCCAGCAGCCCGGACAGGGGGTCCTACAATGAGCAGTTCTTC.

The rearrangement links TRBV24-1 to TRBJ2-3, with D possibly TRBD1 on 6 matching bases. The length of the CDR3 is 13 residues. Germline V gene sequence: CDR1 KGHDR, CDR2 SFDVKD. V lost 0 bases and J 7 bases, leaving 7 bases between the germline ends. Here the CDR3 DNA reads TGTGCCACCAGTGATTTGAGGGGGAATACGCAGTATTTT. Translation: CATSDLRGNTQYF.

The CDR3 DNA reads TGTGCCAGCAGCCGGGACAGTCCCAACTATGGCTACACCTTC. This sequence encodes CASSRDSPNYGYTF. The rearrangement links TRBV6-5 to TRBJ1-2; 7 nucleotides agree with TRBD1. Germline-derived CDR1 and CDR2 are MNHEY and SVGAGI. V trimming: 6 bases; J trimming: 2 bases; junction bases outside the gene matches: 6. The CDR3 is 14 amino acids.

The chain recombines TRBV5-4 with TRBJ1-4; D gene unclear. Trimming took off 2 bases at V and 10 bases at J, with 6 bases between the two ends. The CDR3 loop spans 11 amino acids. CDR1 is SGHNT, CDR2 YYREEE, per germline (reference sequence). CDR3 nucleotides: TGTGCCAGCAGCTTAGGGAGAAAACTGTTTTTT. Its protein product is CASSLGRKLFF.

This clone was seen once. The gene calls are TRBV7-6 and TRBJ2-1; 7 bases match TRBD1. Per the germline V gene, CDR1 is SGHVS and CDR2 is FNYEAQ. CDR3 length equals 14 residues. Trimming removed 1 base from V and 10 bases from J; junction bases left unmatched: 7. The DNA for the CDR3 is TGTGCCAGCAGCTTAGGAGGCAGGGGGACAGAGCAGTTCTTC. It codes for CASSLGGRGTEQFF.

The chain carries TRBV19 and TRBJ1-6, with 9 bases lining up with TRBD1. CDR1 and CDR2 (germline): LNHDA, SQIVND (reference sequence). The CDR3 covers 15 residues. Trimming cost V 3 bases and J 6 bases; bases outside gene matches: 3. The CDR3 region is CASSIGQGSNSPLHF. The CDR3 nucleotides read TGTGCCAGTAGTATCGGACAGGGGTCTAATTCACCCCTCCACTTT. Combining the CDR3 with reference TRBV19 and TRBJ1-6 gives the whole variable domain DGGITQSPKYLFRKEGQNVTLSCEQNLNHDAMYWYRQDPGQGLRLIYYSQIVNDFQKGDIAEGYSVSREKKESFPLTVTSAQKNPTAFYLCASSIGQGSNSPLHFGNGTRLTVT.

This chain connects TRBV3-1 (or the pseudogene TRBV3-2) to TRBJ2-7; 9 nucleotides align to TRBD1. Germline V gene data show CDR1 as LGHDT and CDR2 as YNNKEL (reference sequence). The CDR3 consists of 15 residues. V lost 1 base to trimming and J lost 6 bases; unmatched junction nucleotides: 7. This CDR3 reads CASSQGDRVVGEQYF. The CDR3 DNA is TGTGCCAGCAGCCAAGGGGACAGGGTGGTTGGCGAGCAGTACTTC.